What follows describes a single T cell receptor beta chain. Its antigen is currently unknown. One base away lies a much larger clone, so this may be a sequencing read error. With a J-beta primer mix and a sample-barcoded 5' primer, a second PCR ran about 7 to 12 cycles. A template-switch adaptor with 12 random nucleotides tagged each cDNA molecule. MiXCR, run by TCRdb on the 5' RACE reads, gives a single entry per CDR3 protein. The sample comprises 870,000 or so distinct CDR3 sequences, under 35% of which are singletons, and about 18% rests with the top ten. The V end was cut by 0 bases, the J end by 0 bases, with 8 bases between. Per the germline V gene, CDR1 is SGDLS and CDR2 is YYNGEE. This CDR3 region has 15 residues. These data are taken from a study of blood T cells in healthy people across ages. Whole-study results and caveats: Estimates of diversity drawn from one million T cells were considered underestimates.

Russia was home to the donors, healthy Caucasian individuals aged roughly 6 to 100. The chain joins TRBV9 to TRBJ2-3; D gene ambiguous. This sequence was found in an elderly woman in good health. The sample comprised blood. The CDR3 nucleotides are TGTGCCAGCAGCGTAGTCCTAGAGAGCACAGATACGCAGTATTTT. Protein: CASSVVLESTDTQYF.